The T cell receptor beta chain described here comes from a study of T-cell reconstitution after alpha-beta-depleted transplantation in children. On this clonotype itself: The target antigen is unknown.

General observations from the study: Expanded graft clones numbering several hundred reportedly gave rise to alpha-beta T cells about two months after transplant. Newly produced T cells mostly provided counts and TCRbeta diversity after one year, as hyperexpanded clones declined.

Preparation of the TCRbeta library used unique molecular identifiers. TCRdb processed the PCR reads anew with MiXCR; each CDR3 protein has one entry. The sample has about a million distinct CDR3 sequences; 25% to 35% are singletons. This CDR3 is built from 14 residues. Germline V gene data show CDR1 as SGHRS and CDR2 as YFSETQ. V trimming: 4 bases; J trimming: 7 bases; junction bases outside the gene matches: 10. This sample comprised PBMCs, mostly from graft donor cells, obtained 360 days after TCRalphabeta/CD19-depleted stem cell transplant. The rearrangement links TRBV5-1 to TRBJ2-7, with 8 nucleotides matching TRBD1. The clonotype originates from a boy under three years old who had a stem cell transplant for SCID, so the T cells may come from the graft donor. The CDR3 DNA follows: TGCGCCAGCAGCAAAGACAGGGGTCTGGGGGAGCAGTACTTC. Translated, it gives CASSKDRGLGEQYF.